This T cell receptor (beta chain) was sequenced for a study of blood T cell repertoires in COVID-19. This table comes from immunoSEQ multiplex PCR, and its TCRdb copy is limited to in-frame clones, with some not included. The repertoire has about 130,000 clones, approximately 74% of them found once; the top ten carry 5.5%. The V gene lost 4 bases and the J gene lost 3 bases, with 12 bases spanning the gap. The germline V gene has CDR1 SQVTM and CDR2 ANQGSEA. The CDR3 is 13 amino acids. The rearrangement joins TRBV29-1 to TRBJ1-1, with no clear D. Sequencing input: peripheral blood. This receptor was identified in a man aged 60 to 69 with acute or convalescent COVID-19. As DNA, the CDR3 is TGCAGCGTTGTGGCTGGCGGGGACACTGAAGCTTTCTTT. It codes for CSVVAGGDTEAFF.